One sample yielded the 5 T cell receptor beta chains listed below, sequenced in a study of PD-L1 blockade in urothelial cancer. Libraries were prepared by immunoSEQ multiplex PCR; TCRdb keeps only in-frame clonotypes and omits some of them. The data contain more than 75,000 clones, 65% to 85% of them singletons. Time point in this sample: pretreatment peripheral blood. Sequenced here: PBMCs, sampled around atezolizumab (anti-PD-L1) treatment. The receptors come from a man between 60 and 70 years old with urothelial cancer.

V usage is TRBV28 and J usage is TRBJ2-1; TRBD2 agrees at 10 bases. The J segment lost 6 bases and the V segment lost 3 bases, leaving 5 bases of the junction unmatched. The CDR3 length is 15 residues. CDR1 and CDR2 from the germline V gene are MDHEN and SYDVKM. Here the CDR3 reads CASSFGASGSNEQFF. CDR3 nucleotides: TGTGCCAGCAGTTTTGGGGCTAGCGGGAGCAATGAGCAGTTCTTC.

The rearrangement uses TRBV28 and TRBJ1-1; no definite D call. Deletions cut 8 bases from V and 1 base from J, with 8 bases between. The CDR3 runs to 12 residues. Germline V gives CDR1 MDHEN, CDR2 SYDVKM. CDR3 amino acids: CASYSPNTEAFF. The DNA for the CDR3 is TGTGCCAGCTATAGCCCGAACACTGAAGCTTTCTTT.

Only one count was recorded for this clone. The chain links TRBV4-3 to TRBJ2-7; 12 bases are a match to TRBD2. The germline V gene has CDR1 LGHNA and CDR2 YSLEER. With 0 bases clipped from V and 4 bases from J, the junction kept 13 bases outside the gene matches. CDR3 length: 19 amino acids. The CDR3 protein is CASSQDLPKGLAGSYEQYF. CDR3 coding DNA: TGCGCCAGCAGCCAAGATTTACCAAAGGGACTAGCGGGTTCATACGAGCAGTACTTC.

V and J are TRBV4-1 and TRBJ2-3; TRBD2 aligns across 7 bases. The germline gives CDR1 MGHRA, CDR2 YSYEKL. The CDR3 runs to 13 residues. The V gene end was trimmed by 1 base and the J gene end by 12 bases; junction bases not matched to a gene: 7. The DNA for the CDR3 is TGCGCCAGCAGCCAAGTTCTGGCGGGAGTTCAGTATTTT. Amino acid sequence: CASSQVLAGVQYF.

This rearrangement joins TRBV27 to TRBJ1-5; TRBD1 aligns across 8 bases. The CDR3 length is 16 residues. The germline V gene has CDR1 MNHEY and CDR2 SMNVEV (reference sequence). The J segment lost 0 bases and the V segment lost 3 bases, leaving 4 bases of the junction unmatched. This CDR3 is CASSFNGQGSNQPQHF. CDR3 nucleotide sequence: TGTGCCAGCAGTTTCAACGGACAGGGTAGCAATCAGCCCCAGCATTTT.